Listed here are 26 T cell receptor beta chains from one sample, sequenced in a study of human CD8 memory T cell subsets. Generation of TCR beta libraries used UMI-labeled 5' RACE. Each CDR3 protein gets one entry in TCRdb, which reprocessed the 5' RACE reads and gives no DNA. The table counts approximately 7,000 distinct CDR3 sequences; roughly 25% lies in the top ten. The sample taken for sequencing was CD8+ stem-like memory T cells (TSCM and TCM) sorted from PBMCs. The subset: stem-like memory CD8 T cells (TSTEM), CCR7+ PD-1- TIGIT-. The receptors come from a human donor in good health.

Judged by frequency, this clonotype is medium-sized. This chain links TRBV20-1 with TRBJ2-7. The CDR3 totals 13 residues. Germline V lookup: CDR1 DFQATT, CDR2 SNEGSKA (reference sequence). CDR3 residues: CSAYDLTSYEQYF.

The J gene is TRBJ2-7, the V gene TRBV28. The CDR3 has 13 amino acids. Germline V gene data show CDR1 as MDHEN and CDR2 as SYDVKM. The CDR3 protein is CATRPSWAYEQYF. Based on the CDR3 plus reference TRBV28 and TRBJ2-7, the full variable domain is DVKVTQSSRYLVKRTGEKVFLECVQDMDHENMFWYRQDPGLGLRLIYFSYDVKMKEKGDIPEGYSVSREKKERFSLILESASTNQTSMYLCATRPSWAYEQYFGPGTRLTVT.

The rearrangement joins TRBV15 to TRBJ2-2; TCRdb's D call of TRBD1 is untestable without DNA. This CDR3 comprises 16 residues. The germline CDR1 and CDR2 sequences are LNHNV and YYDKDF (reference sequence). The CDR3 here is CATSRDSGGETGELFF.

This clonotype is labeled medium-sized based on frequency. This chain joins TRBV20-1 and TRBJ1-2; checking the TCRdb D call of TRBD1 is not possible without DNA. Germline V CDR1 and CDR2: DFQATT, SNEGSKA (reference sequence). The CDR3 length is 12 residues. CDR3 region: CSARTGADGYTF.

This chain links TRBV11-2 with TRBJ2-7; the D gene TCRdb calls, TRBD2, cannot be checked with no DNA. Germline-derived CDR1 and CDR2 are SGHAT and FQNNGV. The CDR3 sequence is 13 residues long. This chain's CDR3 is CASSSPSGYEQYF.

The V gene is TRBV6-1, the J gene TRBJ2-2. Germline loops: CDR1 MNHNS, CDR2 SASEGT. The CDR3 runs to 15 residues. The CDR3 protein is CASSEQRRNTGELFF.

The chain links TRBV30 to TRBJ2-1; as DNA is missing, the TRBD1 call by TCRdb cannot be tested. The CDR3 length is 16 residues. Germline V lookup: CDR1 GTSNPN, CDR2 SVGIG (reference sequence). CDR3 protein: CAWSTLGGVWGNEQFF.

The CDR3 protein is CASNERGPYEQYF. V usage is TRBV2 and J usage is TRBJ2-7. CDR1 and CDR2 from the germline V gene are SNHLY and FYNNEI. The CDR3 totals 13 residues.

The gene calls are TRBV7-9 and TRBJ2-1; TCRdb reports TRBD2, a call that lacks DNA to check it against. Germline CDR1 is SEHNR and CDR2 is FQNEAQ (reference sequence). The CDR3 sequence is 14 residues long. CDR3 loop: CASSTGTSAYEQFF.

The chain is built from TRBV19 and TRBJ2-4; TCRdb designates TRBD2, a call that cannot be tested without DNA. The CDR3 has 14 residues. Germline-derived CDR1 and CDR2 are LNHDA and SQIVND (reference sequence). CDR3 sequence: CASSHDSGRNIQYF.

The V gene is TRBV7-9, the J gene TRBJ2-7; the D call of TRBD1 rests on TCRdb alone, since no DNA is present to check it. This CDR3 spans 17 amino acids. Per the germline V gene, CDR1 is SEHNR and CDR2 is FQNEAQ (reference sequence). CDR3 protein: CASSLAHSGTLLYEQYF.

The chain links TRBV28 to TRBJ2-5; TCRdb reports TRBD1, a call that lacks DNA to check it against. The CDR3 is 12 amino acids. Germline V gene lookup returns CDR1 MDHEN and CDR2 SYDVKM. The CDR3 reads CAAGHFQETQYF.

The chain uses TRBV6-6 and TRBJ2-7; absent DNA, TCRdb's TRBD2 call cannot be checked. The CDR3 totals 13 residues. Per germline, CDR1 MNHNY and CDR2 SVGAGI (reference sequence). The CDR3 loop is CASSFLADYEQYF.

This chain joins TRBV12-5 and TRBJ2-7; the TCRdb call, TRBD2, lacks DNA for checking. CDR1 and CDR2 from the germline V gene are LGHNT and FRNRAP. This CDR3 has 13 amino acids. The CDR3 is CASGLASGYEQYF.

The rearrangement links TRBV7-6 to TRBJ2-1; TCRdb's assignment of TRBD2 cannot be checked, as there is no DNA. Germline CDR1 SGHVS, CDR2 FNYEAQ. The CDR3 is made up of 15 amino acids. CDR3 sequence: CASSFQLAATNEQFF.

Judged by frequency, this clonotype is medium-sized. This chain's CDR3 is CASGDSPGYEQYF. The chain carries TRBV6-1 and TRBJ2-7; TCRdb outputs TRBD2, but without DNA this stays unchecked. The CDR3 loop spans 13 amino acids. Germline CDR1 and CDR2: MNHNS and SASEGT.

The CDR3 loop reads CASQETGAYEQYF. The rearrangement links TRBV7-9 to TRBJ2-7; absent DNA, TCRdb's TRBD1 call cannot be checked. This CDR3 comprises 13 residues. Per germline, CDR1 SEHNR and CDR2 FQNEAQ (reference sequence).

By frequency, this clonotype registers medium-sized. CDR3 amino acids: CASSRPSDRDGEGKLFF. The chain is built from TRBV7-9 and TRBJ1-4; the TCRdb D gene call, TRBD1, has no DNA to confirm it. The CDR3 runs 17 residues. The germline V gene has CDR1 SEHNR and CDR2 FQNEAQ (reference sequence).

The rearrangement joins TRBV3-1 to TRBJ2-3. CDR1 LGHDT and CDR2 YNNKEL come from the germline V gene (reference sequence). The CDR3 covers 14 residues. CDR3 loop: CASSRDISPDTQYF.

The chain combines TRBV28 with TRBJ2-3. The CDR3 length is 12 residues. Per germline, CDR1 MDHEN and CDR2 SYDVKM. CDR3 in amino acids: CASSLGRGTQYF.

This clonotype is identified as medium-sized from frequency. This chain connects TRBV29-1 to TRBJ2-1; TCRdb returns TRBD2, unconfirmable since there is no DNA. Germline lookup yields CDR1 SQVTM and CDR2 ANQGSEA. The CDR3 length is 14 residues. This CDR3 reads CSVVTSGIYNEQFF.

Judged by frequency, this clonotype is medium-sized (0.01 to 0.1%). The gene calls are TRBV7-2 and TRBJ2-1; TCRdb names TRBD2, which stays unverified in the absence of DNA. Per germline, CDR1 SGHTA and CDR2 FQGNSA. This CDR3 has 17 residues. The CDR3: CASSLVSGKVSYNEQFF.

The V call is TRBV12-3 or TRBV12-4, the J call TRBJ2-7; with no DNA, the TCRdb D assignment of TRBD1 cannot be verified. The CDR3 spans 14 residues. The CDR3 loop reads CASSPGTGGGEQYF.

The chain recombines TRBV9 with TRBJ2-1; the TRBD2 assignment by TCRdb is unverifiable without DNA. The germline V gene has CDR1 SGDLS and CDR2 YYNGEE. There are 14 residues in the CDR3. The CDR3 sequence: CASNEAGGADEQFF.

This rearrangement joins TRBV2 to TRBJ2-6; the D gene TCRdb calls, TRBD2, cannot be checked with no DNA. The CDR3 runs to 17 residues. Germline-derived CDR1 and CDR2 are SNHLY and FYNNEI. The CDR3 here is CASGPLTELSGANVLTF.

This clonotype is medium-sized (0.01 to 0.1%) by frequency. The chain links TRBV5-1 to TRBJ2-7; the D gene TCRdb calls, TRBD2, cannot be checked with no DNA. This CDR3 is built from 16 residues. The germline CDR1 and CDR2 sequences are SGHRS and YFSETQ. CDR3 sequence reads: CASTHLTSGKTGEQYF.